This is a list of T cell receptor beta chains from one sample in a study of CD8 T cells in ankylosing spondylitis. TCRdb called the 5' RACE reads again in MiXCR, with one record for every CDR3 protein. The sample includes roughly 230,000 distinct CDR3 sequences, over 15% of them seen just once. What was sequenced was blood, either unsorted or a sorted T cell fraction (not recorded which). Receptor source: a male donor with ankylosing spondylitis or in good health (not recorded which). CDR3s include the opening cysteine and the closing phenylalanine or tryptophan. A D gene is named only where the DNA matches it firmly. Only part of the rows carry a size: once, few, many, or a class if the clone is expanded.

abundance	v_gene	d_gene	j_gene	len	CDR3nt	CDR3aa
.	TRBV6-1	.	TRBJ2-1	15	TGTGCCAGCAGTCGAGGGGAAGGGAACTACAATGAGCAGTTCTTC	CASSRGEGNYNEQFF
.	TRBV2	.	TRBJ2-7	14	TGTGCCAGCAGTGAGGGCCCCGAATCCTACGAGCAGTACTTC	CASSEGPESYEQYF
.	TRBV3-1	TRBD2	TRBJ2-7	16	TGTGCCAGCAGCCCATGGACTAGCGGGAGTCAATACGAGCAGTACTTC	CASSPWTSGSQYEQYF
.	TRBV6-2/TRBV6-3	.	TRBJ2-2	15	TGTGCCAGCAGTTACCCGGTCCCCAGCACCGGGGAGCTGTTTTTT	CASSYPVPSTGELFF
many	TRBV4-1	.	TRBJ2-2	15	TGCGCCAGCAGCCCAGACAGGACCACCACCGGGGAGCTGTTTTTT	CASSPDRTTTGELFF
few	TRBV28	TRBD2	TRBJ2-5	16	TGTGCCAGCGAAATGACTAGCGGGGCTTTAGGGGAGACCCAGTACTTC	CASEMTSGALGETQYF
.	TRBV12-3/TRBV12-4	TRBD1	TRBJ2-2	16	TGTGCCAGCAGTAACCCGACAGGGCTGTCCACCGGGGAGCTGTTTTTT	CASSNPTGLSTGELFF
few	TRBV7-2	TRBD2	TRBJ2-5	16	TGTGCCAGCAGCTCAGGGACTAGTGGGGTCAGGGAGACCCAGTACTTC	CASSSGTSGVRETQYF
few	TRBV6-1	.	TRBJ1-2	12	TGTGCCGGCGGAGGGTCTAGTTATGGCTACACCTTC	CAGGGSSYGYTF
.	TRBV7-3	.	TRBJ2-7	15	TGTGCCAGCAGTGAGACGGCGGCATCCCCCTACGAGCAGTACTTC	CASSETAASPYEQYF
few	TRBV6-4	.	TRBJ2-1	15	TGTGCCACCTTCGCACAAAGGACAGCCGACAATGAGCAGTTCTTC	CATFAQRTADNEQFF
.	TRBV21-1	.	TRBJ2-2	15	TGTGCCAGCAGCAAAGTTAGAACAGACACCGGGGAGCTGTTTTTT	CASSKVRTDTGELFF
.	TRBV5-6	TRBD2	TRBJ2-7	15	TGTGCCAGCAGCGCCTCTAGCGGGAGTATCTACGAGCAGTACTTC	CASSASSGSIYEQYF